This TCR beta chain was obtained from a study of Ad26.COV2.S vaccination and SARS-CoV-2 variants. This table comes from immunoSEQ multiplex PCR, and its TCRdb copy is limited to in-frame clones, with some not included. The data show around 350,000 clones, with about 92% seen just once and 3.5% to 4.5% held by the top ten. Germline V lookup: CDR1 MNHEY, CDR2 SVGAGI. The ends were cut back, 0 bases at V and 5 bases at J, with 10 bases in the middle. The CDR3 spans 14 residues. This TCR derives from a human donor who had recovered from COVID-19. The rearrangement joins TRBV6-5 to TRBJ1-1; a possible D gene is TRBD1 (5 bases). The sample in question was peripheral blood, obtained after recovery from COVID-19. The CDR3 loop reads CASSYSGPWTEAFF. The CDR3 DNA is TGTGCCAGCAGTTACTCGGGGCCATGGACTGAAGCTTTCTTT.